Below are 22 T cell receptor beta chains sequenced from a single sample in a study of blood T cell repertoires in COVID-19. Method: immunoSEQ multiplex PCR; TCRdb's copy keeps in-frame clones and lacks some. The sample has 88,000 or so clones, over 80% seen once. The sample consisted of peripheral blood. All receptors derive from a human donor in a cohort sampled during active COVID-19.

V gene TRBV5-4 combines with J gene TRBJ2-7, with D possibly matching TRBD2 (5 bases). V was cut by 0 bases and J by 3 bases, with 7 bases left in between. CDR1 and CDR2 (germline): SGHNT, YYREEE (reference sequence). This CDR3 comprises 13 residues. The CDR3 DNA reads TGTGCCAGCAGCTTGGATCGGGGCTACGAGCAGTACTTC. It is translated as CASSLDRGYEQYF.

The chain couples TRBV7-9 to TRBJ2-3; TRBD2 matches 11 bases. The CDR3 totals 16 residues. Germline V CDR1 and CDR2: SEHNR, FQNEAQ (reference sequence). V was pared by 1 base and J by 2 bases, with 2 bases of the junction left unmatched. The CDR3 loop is CASSLVAGGYTDTQYF. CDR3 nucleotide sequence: TGTGCCAGCAGCTTAGTAGCGGGGGGGTACACAGATACGCAGTATTTT.

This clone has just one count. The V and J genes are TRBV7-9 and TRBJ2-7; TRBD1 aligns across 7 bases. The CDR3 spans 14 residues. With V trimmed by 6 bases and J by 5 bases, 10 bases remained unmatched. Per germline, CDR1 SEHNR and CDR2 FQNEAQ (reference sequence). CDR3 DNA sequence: TGTGCCAGCAGTCCCGGGACAGCTACCAACGAGCAGTACTTC. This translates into CASSPGTATNEQYF. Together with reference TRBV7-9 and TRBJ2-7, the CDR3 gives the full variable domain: DTGVSQNPRHKITKRGQNVTFRCDPISEHNRLYWYRQTLGQGPEFLTYFQNEAQLEKSRLLSDRFSAERPKGSFSTLEIQRTEQGDSAMYLCASSPGTATNEQYFGPGTRLTVT.

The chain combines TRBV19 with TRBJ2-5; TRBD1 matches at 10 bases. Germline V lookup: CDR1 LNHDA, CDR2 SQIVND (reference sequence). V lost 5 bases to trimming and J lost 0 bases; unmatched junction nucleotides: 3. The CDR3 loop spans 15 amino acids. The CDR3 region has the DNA TGTGCCAGTAGTGCGGGACAGGGGTACCAAGAGACCCAGTACTTC. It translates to CASSAGQGYQETQYF.

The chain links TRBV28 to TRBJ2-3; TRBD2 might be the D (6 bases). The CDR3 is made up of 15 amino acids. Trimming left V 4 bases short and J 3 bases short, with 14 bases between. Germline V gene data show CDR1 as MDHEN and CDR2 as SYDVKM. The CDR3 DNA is TGTGCCAGCAGTTGGGCGGGACTGCGAACAGATACGCAGTATTTT. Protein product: CASSWAGLRTDTQYF.

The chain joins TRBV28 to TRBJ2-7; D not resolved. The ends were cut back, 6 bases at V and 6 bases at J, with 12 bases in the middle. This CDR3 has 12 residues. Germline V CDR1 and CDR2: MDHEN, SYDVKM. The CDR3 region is CASSPNMIEQYF. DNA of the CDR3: TGTGCCAGCAGCCCTAATATGATCGAGCAGTACTTC.

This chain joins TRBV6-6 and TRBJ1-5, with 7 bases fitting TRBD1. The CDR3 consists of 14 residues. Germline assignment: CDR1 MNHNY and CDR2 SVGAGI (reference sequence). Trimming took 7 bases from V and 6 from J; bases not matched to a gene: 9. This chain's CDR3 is CASKSTGVLQPQHF. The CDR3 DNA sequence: TGTGCCAGCAAGAGCACAGGGGTACTTCAGCCCCAGCATTTT.

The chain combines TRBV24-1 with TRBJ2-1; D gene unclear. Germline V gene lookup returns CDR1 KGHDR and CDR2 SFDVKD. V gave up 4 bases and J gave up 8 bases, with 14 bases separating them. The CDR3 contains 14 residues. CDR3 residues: CATSDPTGFDEQFF. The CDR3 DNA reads TGTGCCACCAGTGACCCGACCGGGTTCGATGAGCAGTTCTTC.

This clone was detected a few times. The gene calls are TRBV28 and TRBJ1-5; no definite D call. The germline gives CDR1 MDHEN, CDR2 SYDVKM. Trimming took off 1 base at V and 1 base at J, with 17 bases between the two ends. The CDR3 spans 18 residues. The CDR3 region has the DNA TGTGCCAGCAGTTTATCCCGTGGGAGGGTAAGGAGCAATCAGCCCCAGCATTTT. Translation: CASSLSRGRVRSNQPQHF.

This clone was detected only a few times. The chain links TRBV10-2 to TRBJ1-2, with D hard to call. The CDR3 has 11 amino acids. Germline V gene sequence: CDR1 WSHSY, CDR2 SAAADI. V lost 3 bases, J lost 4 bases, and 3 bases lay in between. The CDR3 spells CASSDSYGYTF. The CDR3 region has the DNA TGCGCCAGCAGTGACAGCTATGGCTACACCTTC.

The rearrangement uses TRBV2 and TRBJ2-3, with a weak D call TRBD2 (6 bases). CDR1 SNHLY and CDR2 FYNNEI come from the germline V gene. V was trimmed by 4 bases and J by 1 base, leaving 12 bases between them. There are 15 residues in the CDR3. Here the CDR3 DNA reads TGTGCCAGCAGTGGACAAGCGGGTGGCACAGATACGCAGTATTTT. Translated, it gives CASSGQAGGTDTQYF.

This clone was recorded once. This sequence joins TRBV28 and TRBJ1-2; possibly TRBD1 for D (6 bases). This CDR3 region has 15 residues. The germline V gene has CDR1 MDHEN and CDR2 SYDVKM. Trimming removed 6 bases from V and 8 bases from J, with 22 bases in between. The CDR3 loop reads CASSQTGTQAWGYTF. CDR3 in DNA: TGTGCCAGCAGCCAGACCGGGACACAGGCTTGGGGCTACACCTTC.

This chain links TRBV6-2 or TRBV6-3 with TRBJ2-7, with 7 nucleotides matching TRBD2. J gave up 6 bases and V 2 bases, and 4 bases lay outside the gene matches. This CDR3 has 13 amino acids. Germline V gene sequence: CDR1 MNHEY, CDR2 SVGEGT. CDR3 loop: CASSYGGRREQYF. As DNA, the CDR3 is TGTGCCAGCAGTTACGGCGGGAGACGCGAGCAGTACTTC.

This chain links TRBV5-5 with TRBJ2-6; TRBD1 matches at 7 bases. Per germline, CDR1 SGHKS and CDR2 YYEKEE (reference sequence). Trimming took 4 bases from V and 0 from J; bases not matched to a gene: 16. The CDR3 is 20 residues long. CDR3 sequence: CASSPPRLETGTSGANVLTF. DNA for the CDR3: TGTGCCAGCAGCCCCCCGCGGTTAGAGACAGGGACCTCTGGGGCCAACGTCCTGACTTTC.

CDR3 loop: CASSPGVHSYNEQFF. In DNA form, the CDR3 reads TGTGCCAGCAGCCCAGGGGTTCACTCCTACAATGAGCAGTTCTTC. V and J are TRBV11-2 and TRBJ2-1; tentative D call: TRBD1 (6 bases). Trimming removed 5 bases at V and 0 bases at J, with 11 bases between. This CDR3 is 15 amino acids long. CDR1 and CDR2 from the germline V gene are SGHAT and FQNNGV.

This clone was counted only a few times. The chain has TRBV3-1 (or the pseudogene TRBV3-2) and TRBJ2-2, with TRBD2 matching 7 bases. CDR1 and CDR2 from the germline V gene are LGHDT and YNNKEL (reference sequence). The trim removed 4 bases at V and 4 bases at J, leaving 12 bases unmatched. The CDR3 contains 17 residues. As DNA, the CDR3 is TGTGCCAGCAGCCCGGCCCGGGGGAGGGACGTCACCGGGGAGCTGTTTTTT. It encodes CASSPARGRDVTGELFF.

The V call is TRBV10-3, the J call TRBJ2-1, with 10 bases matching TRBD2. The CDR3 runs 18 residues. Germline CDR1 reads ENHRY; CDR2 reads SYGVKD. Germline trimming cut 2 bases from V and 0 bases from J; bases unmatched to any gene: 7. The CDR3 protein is CAISEPQASGSSYNEQFF. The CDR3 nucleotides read TGTGCCATCAGTGAGCCCCAGGCTAGCGGGAGCTCCTACAATGAGCAGTTCTTC.

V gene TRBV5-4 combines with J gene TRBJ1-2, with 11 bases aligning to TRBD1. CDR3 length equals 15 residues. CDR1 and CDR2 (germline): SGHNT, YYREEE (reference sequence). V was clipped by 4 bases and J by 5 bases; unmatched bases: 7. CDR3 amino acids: CASSNRDRGGYGYTF. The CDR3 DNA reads TGTGCCAGCAGCAACCGGGACAGGGGGGGTTATGGCTACACCTTC.

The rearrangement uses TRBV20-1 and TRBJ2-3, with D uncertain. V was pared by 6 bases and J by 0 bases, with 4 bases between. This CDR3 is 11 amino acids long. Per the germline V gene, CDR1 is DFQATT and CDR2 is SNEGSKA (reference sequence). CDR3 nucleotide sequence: TGCAGTGCCGGGAGCACAGATACGCAGTATTTT. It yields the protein CSAGSTDTQYF.

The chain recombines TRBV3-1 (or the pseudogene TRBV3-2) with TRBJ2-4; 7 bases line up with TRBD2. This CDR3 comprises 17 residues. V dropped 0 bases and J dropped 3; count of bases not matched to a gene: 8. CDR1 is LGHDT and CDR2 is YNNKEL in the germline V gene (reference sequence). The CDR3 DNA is TGTGCCAGCAGCCAAGATCGGCGACTAGCCTACAAAAACATTCAGTACTTC. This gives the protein CASSQDRRLAYKNIQYF.

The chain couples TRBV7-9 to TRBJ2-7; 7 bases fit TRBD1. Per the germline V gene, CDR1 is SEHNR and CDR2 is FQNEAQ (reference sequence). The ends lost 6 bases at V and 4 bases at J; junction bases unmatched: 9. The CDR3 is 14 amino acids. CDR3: CASRSRDSGYEQYF. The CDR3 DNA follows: TGTGCCAGCAGGAGCCGGGACAGCGGATACGAGCAGTACTTC.

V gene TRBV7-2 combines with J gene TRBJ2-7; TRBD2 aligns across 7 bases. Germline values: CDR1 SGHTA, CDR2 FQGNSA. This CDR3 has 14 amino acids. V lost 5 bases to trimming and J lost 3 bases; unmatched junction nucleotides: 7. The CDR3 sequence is CASSVPGLLYEQYF. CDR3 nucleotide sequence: TGTGCCAGCAGCGTCCCGGGACTACTCTACGAGCAGTACTTC.